These 26 T cell receptor beta chains were all obtained from the same sample, sequenced in a study of OX40 agonist ivuxolimab in advanced cancers. TCRdb keeps only in-frame clones here, not all; method: immunoSEQ multiplex PCR. This table holds about 71,000 clones, 85% to 90% found once. The material was CD4+ or CD8+ T cells sorted from blood, obtained in a trial of the OX40 agonist ivuxolimab. The source of these receptors is an adult with an advanced solid tumor such as melanoma, head and neck, liver or kidney cancer.

The CDR3 coding sequence is TGTGCCAGCACTATTCTAGGACACAATGAGCAGTTCTTC. It codes for CASTILGHNEQFF. V is TRBV7-2 and J is TRBJ2-1; D remains unclear. The CDR3 is 13 amino acids. Trimming pared 7 bases from V and 5 bases from J, leaving 12 bases between. CDR1 is SGHTA, CDR2 FQGNSA, per germline.

This chain links TRBV11-3 with TRBJ2-1, with 11 bases aligning to TRBD2. CDR3 length: 12 amino acids. The germline V gene has CDR1 SGHNT and CDR2 YENEEA. Written as DNA, the CDR3 is TGTGCTAGCGGGAGGGCGGCTAATGAGCAGTTCTTC. This translates into CASGRAANEQFF.

This clone was counted a few times. The V and J genes are TRBV7-2 and TRBJ2-2; no clear D. V gave up 5 bases and J gave up 4 bases, with 11 bases separating them. The germline CDR1 and CDR2 sequences are SGHTA and FQGNSA. This CDR3 is 14 amino acids long. CDR3 amino acids: CASSPSQSTGELFF. The CDR3 DNA is TGTGCCAGCAGCCCCAGTCAGTCCACCGGGGAGCTGTTTTTT.

This rearrangement joins TRBV28 to TRBJ2-7; 7 bases are a match to TRBD2. Looked up from germline, CDR1 is MDHEN and CDR2 is SYDVKM. V shed 5 bases, J shed 4 bases, and the junction held 8 bases outside the gene matches. CDR3 length: 14 residues. CDR3 coding DNA: TGTGCCAGCAGTCCCCCGGGAGGAATATACGAGCAGTACTTC. Its protein is CASSPPGGIYEQYF.

The rearrangement uses TRBV13 and TRBJ1-1; 7 bases agree with TRBD1. The V gene's germline CDR1 is PRHDT and CDR2 FYEKMQ (reference sequence). The CDR3 is 16 residues long. Trimming took 5 bases from V and 0 from J; bases not matched to a gene: 9. The CDR3 spells CASSRSQGSVNTEAFF. The CDR3 DNA is TGTGCCAGCAGCCGATCACAGGGGTCGGTGAACACTGAAGCTTTCTTT.

The J gene is TRBJ1-4, the V gene TRBV4-3; D might be TRBD1 (6 bases). The CDR3 length is 15 residues. Trimming left V 2 bases short and J 5 bases short, with 12 bases between. The germline V gene encodes CDR1 LGHNA and CDR2 YSLEER. The CDR3 coding sequence is TGCGCCAGCAGCCAATCGGACAGAAACAATGAAAAACTGTTTTTT. The encoded protein is CASSQSDRNNEKLFF.

V gene TRBV18 combines with J gene TRBJ1-4; weak D call: TRBD1 (5 bases). Germline V lookup: CDR1 KGHSH, CDR2 LQKENI. The CDR3 sequence is 14 residues long. V was shortened by 4 bases and J by 4 bases, with 10 bases between the two germline ends. The CDR3 spells CASSRARDNEKLFF. The CDR3 DNA reads TGTGCCAGCTCACGGGCCAGGGATAATGAAAAACTGTTTTTT. The variable domain in full, completed from reference TRBV18 and TRBJ1-4, reads NAGVMQNPRHLVRRRGQEARLRCSPMKGHSHVYWYRQLPEEGLKFMVYLQKENIIDESGMPKERFSAEFPKEGPSILRIQQVVRGDSAAYFCASSRARDNEKLFFGSGTQLSVL.

The chain has TRBV29-1 and TRBJ2-1, with a possible D match to TRBD2 (5 bases). Trimming left V 3 bases short and J 0 bases short, with 9 bases between. The germline CDR1 and CDR2 sequences are SQVTM and ANQGSEA. This CDR3 has 14 residues. CDR3 DNA: TGCAGCGTTGAGAGAGGGAGCTCCTACAATGAGCAGTTCTTC. Protein: CSVERGSSYNEQFF.

This chain connects TRBV2 to TRBJ1-5; the D gene is possibly TRBD1 (5 bases). CDR3 length: 14 residues. Deletions cut 5 bases from V and 6 bases from J, with 14 bases between. Looked up from germline, CDR1 is SNHLY and CDR2 is FYNNEI. The CDR3: CASSTDSLGQPQHF. Here the CDR3 DNA reads TGTGCCAGCAGTACCGACAGTTTAGGTCAGCCCCAGCATTTT.

This chain joins TRBV28 and TRBJ2-1; 8 bases align to TRBD2. V lost 2 bases to trimming and J lost 4 bases; unmatched junction nucleotides: 4. The CDR3 length is 15 residues. CDR1 is MDHEN, CDR2 SYDVKM, per germline. The CDR3 DNA reads TGTGCCAGCAGTTTACTGGCGGGAGGATACAATGAGCAGTTCTTC. It yields the protein CASSLLAGGYNEQFF.

The J gene is TRBJ2-3, the V gene TRBV19; no definite D call. Deletions cut 6 bases from V and 4 bases from J, with 11 bases between. CDR1 is LNHDA, CDR2 SQIVND, per germline (reference sequence). The CDR3 has 13 residues. CDR3 loop: CASRLMGADTQYF. Here the CDR3 DNA reads TGTGCCAGTAGGTTGATGGGCGCAGATACGCAGTATTTT.

This clone was seen once. This rearrangement joins TRBV5-4 to TRBJ1-1; D is ambiguous. The V end lost 2 bases, the J end lost 0 bases, and 11 bases lay between the germline ends. Germline V gene sequence: CDR1 SGHNT, CDR2 YYREEE (reference sequence). The CDR3 runs 15 residues. CDR3 protein: CASSFGGRLNTEAFF. The CDR3 DNA is TGTGCCAGCAGCTTCGGAGGAAGGTTGAACACTGAAGCTTTCTTT. The entire variable domain, with the rest obtained from reference TRBV5-4 and TRBJ1-1, is as follows: ETGVTQSPTHLIKTRGQQVTLRCSSQSGHNTVSWYQQALGQGPQFIFQYYREEENGRGNFPPRFSGLQFPNYSSELNVNALELDDSALYLCASSFGGRLNTEAFFGQGTRLTVV.

This chain links TRBV18 with TRBJ2-2, with TRBD2 matching 8 bases. Germline CDR1 is KGHSH and CDR2 is LQKENI. This CDR3 has 16 residues. V gave up 4 bases and J gave up 5 bases; unmatched junction bases: 9. The CDR3 loop is CASSLAGNLRTGELFF. For the CDR3, the DNA is TGTGCCAGCTCACTAGCGGGAAACCTCCGGACCGGGGAGCTGTTTTTT.

The V gene is TRBV19, the J gene TRBJ1-1, with D possibly being TRBD1 (6 bases). Germline V gene data show CDR1 as LNHDA and CDR2 as SQIVND (reference sequence). V lost 9 bases to trimming and J lost 6 bases, with 20 bases between them. This CDR3 is 14 amino acids long. The chain's CDR3 is CASQPQGNLAEAFF. CDR3 DNA: TGTGCCAGCCAGCCCCAGGGGAATCTTGCTGAAGCTTTCTTT.

CDR3 amino acids: CASSERPLTELSGYTF. The CDR3 nucleotides read TGCGCCAGCAGCGAACGCCCCCTTACGGAACTAAGTGGCTACACCTTC. The chain combines TRBV5-1 with TRBJ1-2; D unclear. Trimming took off 4 bases at V and 7 bases at J, with 23 bases between the two ends. Looked up from germline, CDR1 is SGHRS and CDR2 is YFSETQ. This CDR3 is 16 amino acids long.

The gene calls are TRBV4-3 and TRBJ2-2, with D possibly TRBD2 on 6 matching bases. The CDR3 consists of 16 residues. The germline V and J ends were trimmed by 0 bases and 0 bases, with 8 bases remaining between them. Germline-derived CDR1 and CDR2 are LGHNA and YSLEER. CDR3 residues: CASSQEGGANTGELFF. The CDR3 nucleotides read TGCGCCAGCAGCCAAGAAGGAGGGGCGAACACCGGGGAGCTGTTTTTT.

The rearrangement links TRBV28 to TRBJ2-1; tentatively, D is TRBD1 (6 bases). V dropped 6 bases and J dropped 2 bases, with 20 bases sitting between them. CDR3 size: 17 residues. CDR1 and CDR2 from the germline V gene are MDHEN and SYDVKM. The CDR3 region has the DNA TGTGCCAGCAGAGACAGGCGTTATGATCGGGCCTACAATGAGCAGTTCTTC. It specifies CASRDRRYDRAYNEQFF.

The chain links TRBV6-5 to TRBJ1-5, with TRBD1 matching 8 bases. This CDR3 comprises 14 residues. Per the germline V gene, CDR1 is MNHEY and CDR2 is SVGAGI. The V gene end was trimmed by 4 bases and the J gene end by 7 bases; junction bases not matched to a gene: 6. Here the CDR3 reads CASSSGGAGQPQHF. In DNA, the CDR3 is TGTGCCAGCAGTTCAGGGGGCGCGGGGCAGCCCCAGCATTTT.

V and J are TRBV16 and TRBJ1-2; tentatively, D is TRBD1 (5 bases). Germline CDR1 reads KGHSY; CDR2 reads FQNENV. Deletions cut 0 bases from V and 7 bases from J, with 12 bases between. The CDR3 is 14 amino acids. The CDR3: CASSQSGGFGGYTF. For the CDR3, the DNA is TGTGCCAGCAGCCAATCTGGGGGATTTGGTGGCTACACCTTC.

V gene TRBV28 combines with J gene TRBJ1-3; TRBD1 matches at 10 bases. CDR1 is MDHEN and CDR2 is SYDVKM in the germline V gene. There are 15 residues in the CDR3. V lost 7 bases, J lost 6 bases, and 9 bases stayed unmatched. The CDR3 region is CASTSPGQGSNTIYF. For the CDR3, the DNA is TGTGCCAGCACTTCCCCGGGACAGGGGTCAAACACCATATATTTT.

The genes are TRBV7-2 and TRBJ2-4, with 8 bases fitting TRBD1. This CDR3 has 14 residues. V gave up 5 bases and J gave up 4 bases; unmatched junction bases: 4. Germline lookup yields CDR1 SGHTA and CDR2 FQGNSA. The CDR3 bases are TGTGCCAGCAGCCCCCGGACAGGGAAAAACATTCAGTACTTC. As protein: CASSPRTGKNIQYF.

This sequence joins TRBV27 and TRBJ1-4, with TRBD1 matching 10 bases. The V segment lost 0 bases and the J segment 7 bases; nucleotides outside the gene matches: 5. The CDR3 extends over 16 amino acids. Germline V lookup: CDR1 MNHEY, CDR2 SMNVEV (reference sequence). The CDR3 spells CASSLSPGQGSEKLFF. As DNA, the CDR3 is TGTGCCAGCAGTTTATCGCCGGGACAGGGGAGTGAAAAACTGTTTTTT.

This chain connects TRBV28 to TRBJ1-2; D gene ambiguous. Germline lookup yields CDR1 MDHEN and CDR2 SYDVKM. V was clipped by 7 bases and J by 7 bases, with 19 bases between them. The CDR3 spans 14 residues. CDR3 sequence reads: CASMRPEGVGGYTF. CDR3 nucleotide sequence: TGTGCCAGCATGCGGCCAGAAGGAGTAGGTGGCTACACCTTC.

The chain employs TRBV5-1 and TRBJ2-5; 8 nucleotides align to TRBD2. Losses at the gene ends were 4 bases for V and 5 bases for J; bases not matched to a gene: 7. This CDR3 has 14 residues. CDR1 SGHRS and CDR2 YFSETQ come from the germline V gene. The CDR3 spells CASSPGTRMETQYF. CDR3 nucleotide sequence: TGCGCCAGCAGCCCAGGGACTAGAATGGAGACCCAGTACTTC.

CDR3: CASSLGGSRNEQFF. The CDR3 region has the DNA TGTGCCAGCAGCTTAGGCGGGAGCAGGAATGAGCAGTTCTTC. The chain is built from TRBV7-6 and TRBJ2-1; 7 nucleotides line up with TRBD2. The V and J ends lost 1 base and 7 bases, in that order; junction bases with no gene match: 4. This CDR3 comprises 14 residues. Per germline, CDR1 SGHVS and CDR2 FNYEAQ.

The V and J genes are TRBV6-6 and TRBJ2-7; 12 bases are shared with TRBD2. Germline V gene lookup returns CDR1 MNHNY and CDR2 SVGAGI (reference sequence). V gave up 0 bases and J gave up 6 bases; unmatched junction bases: 6. The CDR3 length is 16 residues. The CDR3 nucleotides read TGTGCCAGCAGTTACTCGACTAGCGGGAGATCCCCCGAGCAGTACTTC. As protein: CASSYSTSGRSPEQYF.